What follows is one T cell receptor (beta chain) and its context. The target antigen is unknown. 5'RACE with constant-segment primers built TCRalpha and TCRbeta cDNA libraries with UMIs. TCRdb processed the 5' RACE reads anew with MiXCR; each CDR3 protein has one entry. The sample carries 55,000 to 75,000 distinct CDR3 sequences, 25% to 35% recorded once. The sample is drawn from a study of T-cell memory formation after mild COVID-19. General observations from the study: Day 15 to 85 contractors were CD4/CD8 balanced; later expanders leaned CD4+. The study found contracting CD4+ clones mainly in CM and EM and contracting CD8+ clones in EMRA. The pre-infection memory compartment contained some responding clones, suggesting cross-reactive memory joined.

From germline, CDR1 is SGHRS and CDR2 YFSETQ. Trimming took off 4 bases at V and 6 bases at J, with 10 bases between the two ends. The CDR3 loop spans 12 amino acids. This TCR came from a young man who had mild COVID-19 (a few samples of this study predate the infection). Cell type and time point are not known. The chain employs TRBV5-1 and TRBJ1-1; TRBD1 is a possible D gene (5 bases). Sequences were obtained from PBMCs or a T cell subset sorted from them (not recorded which). CDR3 sequence: CASSGEGSEAFF. CDR3 coding DNA: TGCGCCAGCAGCGGGGAGGGGTCTGAAGCTTTCTTT.